This T cell receptor (beta chain) originates from a study of CD8+CD57+ T cells in acquired aplastic anemia. V shed 0 bases, J shed 3 bases, and the junction held 5 bases outside the gene matches. The CDR3 consists of 16 residues. Per the germline V gene, CDR1 is SGHAT and CDR2 is FQDESV (reference sequence). Study findings and constraints: About 27 shared CD8+ CDR3s appeared highly expressed within patients' immunodominant clones.

Genomic DNA templated the TCR beta VDJ and CDR3 profiling. One entry per CDR3 protein, called by TCRdb with MiXCR from the reads. The repertoire holds 200,000 to 250,000 distinct CDR3 sequences, with 30% to 35% as singletons. As to this clonotype: Antigen specificity is unknown.

The chain uses TRBV11-1 and TRBJ2-1; 7 positions agree with TRBD2. Specimen: sorted CD4+, CD8+, or CD8+CD57+ T cells (not recorded which) from PBMCs. The sequence was collected from a human donor in good health, serving as a control. CDR3 nucleotides: TGTGCCAGCAGCTTAGCCGTTTCTAGCGGCTACAATGAGCAGTTCTTC. It is translated as CASSLAVSSGYNEQFF.